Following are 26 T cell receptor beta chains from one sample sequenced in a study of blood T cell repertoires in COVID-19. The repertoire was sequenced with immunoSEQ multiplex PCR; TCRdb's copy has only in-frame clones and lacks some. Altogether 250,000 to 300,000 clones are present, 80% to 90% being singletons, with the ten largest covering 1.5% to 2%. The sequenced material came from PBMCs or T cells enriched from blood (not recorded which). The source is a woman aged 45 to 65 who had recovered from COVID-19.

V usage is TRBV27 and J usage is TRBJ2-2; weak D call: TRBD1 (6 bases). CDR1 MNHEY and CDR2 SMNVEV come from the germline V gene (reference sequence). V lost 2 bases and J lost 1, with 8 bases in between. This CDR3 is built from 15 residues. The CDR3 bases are TGTGCCAGCAGTTTAGAACAGGGGAACACCGGGGAGCTGTTTTTT. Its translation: CASSLEQGNTGELFF.

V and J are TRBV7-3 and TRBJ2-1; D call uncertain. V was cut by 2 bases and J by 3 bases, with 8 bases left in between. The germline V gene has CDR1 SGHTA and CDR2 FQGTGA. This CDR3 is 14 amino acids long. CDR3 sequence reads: CASSLVSGYNEQFF. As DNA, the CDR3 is TGTGCCAGCAGCTTAGTATCCGGCTACAATGAGCAGTTCTTC.

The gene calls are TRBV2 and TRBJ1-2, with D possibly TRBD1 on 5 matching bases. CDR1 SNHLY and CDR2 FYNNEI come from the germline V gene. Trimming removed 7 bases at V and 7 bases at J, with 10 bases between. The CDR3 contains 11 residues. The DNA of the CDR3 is TGTGCCAGCAATCAGGGAAGTGGCTACACCTTC. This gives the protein CASNQGSGYTF.

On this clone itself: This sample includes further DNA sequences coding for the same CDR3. The CDR3 region has the DNA TGTGCCAGCAGTGGGGGCAGCTCCTACGAGCAGTACTTC. Residues: CASSGGSSYEQYF. The chain combines TRBV27 with TRBJ2-7; a possible D gene is TRBD1 (6 bases). Germline lookup yields CDR1 MNHEY and CDR2 SMNVEV (reference sequence). The CDR3 runs 13 residues. V gave up 5 bases and J gave up 0 bases, with 8 bases separating them.

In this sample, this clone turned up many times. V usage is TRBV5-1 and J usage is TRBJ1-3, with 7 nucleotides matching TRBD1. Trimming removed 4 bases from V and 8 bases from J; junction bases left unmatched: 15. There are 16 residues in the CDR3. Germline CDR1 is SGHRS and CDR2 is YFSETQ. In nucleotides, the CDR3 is TGCGCCAGCAGCCTTAACTCCGGGACAGCGTCTGACACCATATATTTT. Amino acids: CASSLNSGTASDTIYF.

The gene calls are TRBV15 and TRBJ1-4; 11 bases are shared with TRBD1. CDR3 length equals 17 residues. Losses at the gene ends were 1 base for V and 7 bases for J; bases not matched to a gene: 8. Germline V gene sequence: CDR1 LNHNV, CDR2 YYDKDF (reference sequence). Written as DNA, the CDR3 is TGTGCCACCAGCAGAGCTCCCTTGGGACAGGGGGGTGAAAAACTGTTTTTT. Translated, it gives CATSRAPLGQGGEKLFF.

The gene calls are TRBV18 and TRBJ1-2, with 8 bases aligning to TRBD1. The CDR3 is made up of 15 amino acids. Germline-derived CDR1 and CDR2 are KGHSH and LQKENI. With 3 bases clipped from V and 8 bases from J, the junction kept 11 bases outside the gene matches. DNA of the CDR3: TGTGCCAGCTCACCCCCTTCCAGGGGGCCGGGAGGCTACACCTTC. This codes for CASSPPSRGPGGYTF.

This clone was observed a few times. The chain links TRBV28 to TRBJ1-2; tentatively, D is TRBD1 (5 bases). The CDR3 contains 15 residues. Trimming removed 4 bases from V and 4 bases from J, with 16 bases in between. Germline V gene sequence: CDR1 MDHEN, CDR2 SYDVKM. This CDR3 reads CASSSSAGRLYGYTF. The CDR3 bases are TGTGCCAGCAGTTCCTCCGCAGGGCGTCTCTATGGCTACACCTTC.

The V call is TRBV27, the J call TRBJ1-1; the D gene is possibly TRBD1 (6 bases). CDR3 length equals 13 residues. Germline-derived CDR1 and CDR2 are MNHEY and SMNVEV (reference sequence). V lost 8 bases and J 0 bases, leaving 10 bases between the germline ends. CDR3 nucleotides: TGTGCCAGCCGGACAGTCATGAACACTGAAGCTTTCTTT. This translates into CASRTVMNTEAFF.

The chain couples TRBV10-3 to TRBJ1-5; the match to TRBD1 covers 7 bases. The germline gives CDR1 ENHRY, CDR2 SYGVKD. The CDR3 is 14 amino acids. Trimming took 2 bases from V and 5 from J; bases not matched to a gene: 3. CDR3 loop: CAISETGEYQPQHF. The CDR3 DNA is TGTGCCATCAGTGAGACAGGGGAATATCAGCCCCAGCATTTT.

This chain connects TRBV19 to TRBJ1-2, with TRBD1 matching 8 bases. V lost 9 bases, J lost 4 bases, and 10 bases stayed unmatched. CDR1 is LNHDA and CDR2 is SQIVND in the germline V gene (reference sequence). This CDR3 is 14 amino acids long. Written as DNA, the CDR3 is TGTGCCAGCGCGACACAGGGGGTAAGCTATGGCTACACCTTC. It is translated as CASATQGVSYGYTF.

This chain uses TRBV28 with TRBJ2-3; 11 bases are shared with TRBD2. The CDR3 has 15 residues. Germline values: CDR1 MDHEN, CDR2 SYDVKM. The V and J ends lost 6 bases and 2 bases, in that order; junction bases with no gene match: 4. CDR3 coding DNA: TGTGCCAGCAGCATAGCGGGAGGGGACACAGATACGCAGTATTTT. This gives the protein CASSIAGGDTDTQYF.

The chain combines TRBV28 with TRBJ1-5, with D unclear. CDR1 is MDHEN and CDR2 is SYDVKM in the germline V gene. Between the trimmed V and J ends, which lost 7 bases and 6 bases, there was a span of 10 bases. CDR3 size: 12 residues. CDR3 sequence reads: CASTLMLQPQHF. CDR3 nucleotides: TGTGCCAGCACGCTAATGCTTCAGCCCCAGCATTTT.

The CDR3 DNA reads TGTGCCAGCAGTTACCCAGAATCCTACGAGCAGTACTTC. Its translation is CASSYPESYEQYF. This chain joins TRBV6-5 and TRBJ2-7, with D uncertain. The V gene lost 2 bases and the J gene lost 1 base, with 6 bases spanning the gap. The CDR3 covers 13 residues. Germline lookup yields CDR1 MNHEY and CDR2 SVGAGI.

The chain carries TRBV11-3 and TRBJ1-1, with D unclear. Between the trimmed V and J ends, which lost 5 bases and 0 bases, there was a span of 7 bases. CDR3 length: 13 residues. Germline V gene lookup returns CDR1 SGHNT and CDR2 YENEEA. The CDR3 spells CASSLYMNTEAFF. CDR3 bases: TGTGCCAGCAGCCTGTATATGAACACTGAAGCTTTCTTT.

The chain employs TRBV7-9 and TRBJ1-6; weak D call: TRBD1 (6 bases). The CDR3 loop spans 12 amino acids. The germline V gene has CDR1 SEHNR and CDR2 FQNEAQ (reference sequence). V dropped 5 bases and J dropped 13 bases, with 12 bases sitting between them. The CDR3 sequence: CASSPGGGPLHF. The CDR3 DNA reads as TGTGCCAGCAGCCCGGGAGGGGGGCCCCTCCACTTT.

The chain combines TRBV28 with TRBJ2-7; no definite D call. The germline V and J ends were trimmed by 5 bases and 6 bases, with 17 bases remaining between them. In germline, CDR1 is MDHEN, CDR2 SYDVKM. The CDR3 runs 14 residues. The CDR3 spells CASSPSDIRPEQYF. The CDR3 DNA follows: TGTGCCAGCAGTCCCTCCGACATAAGGCCCGAGCAGTACTTC.

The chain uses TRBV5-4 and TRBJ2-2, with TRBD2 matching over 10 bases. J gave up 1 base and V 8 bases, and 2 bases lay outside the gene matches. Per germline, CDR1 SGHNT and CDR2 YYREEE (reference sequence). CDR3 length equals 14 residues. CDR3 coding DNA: TGTGCCAGTACTAGCGGGATGAACACCGGGGAGCTGTTTTTT. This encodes CASTSGMNTGELFF.

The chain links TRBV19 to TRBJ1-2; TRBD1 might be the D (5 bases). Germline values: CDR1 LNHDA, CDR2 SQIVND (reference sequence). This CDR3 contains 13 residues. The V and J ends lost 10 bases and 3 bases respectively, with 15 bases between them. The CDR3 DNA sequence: TGTGCCACCGGGGGGGACGGATACTATGGCTACACCTTC. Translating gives CATGGDGYYGYTF. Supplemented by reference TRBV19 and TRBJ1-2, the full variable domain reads DGGITQSPKYLFRKEGQNVTLSCEQNLNHDAMYWYRQDPGQGLRLIYYSQIVNDFQKGDIAEGYSVSREKKESFPLTVTSAQKNPTAFYLCATGGDGYYGYTFGSGTRLTVV.

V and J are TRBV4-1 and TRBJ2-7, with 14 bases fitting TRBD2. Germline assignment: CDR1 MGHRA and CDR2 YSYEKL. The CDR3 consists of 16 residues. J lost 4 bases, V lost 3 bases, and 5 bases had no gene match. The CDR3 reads CASSHPGTSGSYEQYF. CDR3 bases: TGCGCCAGCAGCCACCCCGGGACTAGCGGGAGTTACGAGCAGTACTTC.

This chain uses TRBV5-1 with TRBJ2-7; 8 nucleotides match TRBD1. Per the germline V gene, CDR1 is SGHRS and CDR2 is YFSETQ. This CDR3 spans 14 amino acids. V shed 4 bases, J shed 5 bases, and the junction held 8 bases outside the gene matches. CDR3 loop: CASSEPRGRNEQYF. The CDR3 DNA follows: TGCGCCAGCAGCGAACCCAGGGGGCGGAACGAGCAGTACTTC.

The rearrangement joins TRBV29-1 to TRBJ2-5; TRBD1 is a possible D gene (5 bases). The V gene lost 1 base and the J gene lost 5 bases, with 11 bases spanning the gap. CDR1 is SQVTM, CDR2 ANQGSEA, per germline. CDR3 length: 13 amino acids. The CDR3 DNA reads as TGCAGCGTTGAAGCTGCAGGGTTGGAGACCCAGTACTTC. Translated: CSVEAAGLETQYF.

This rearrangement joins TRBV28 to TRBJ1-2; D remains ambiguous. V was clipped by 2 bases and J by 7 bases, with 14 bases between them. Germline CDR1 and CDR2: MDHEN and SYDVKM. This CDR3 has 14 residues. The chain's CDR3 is CASSLGGLGFGYTF. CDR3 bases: TGTGCCAGCAGTTTAGGAGGGTTGGGGTTTGGCTACACCTTC.

The CDR3 loop reads CASSWGQGAYNEQFF. The CDR3 DNA follows: TGTGCCAGCAGCTGGGGACAGGGGGCTTACAATGAGCAGTTCTTC. The chain carries TRBV5-5 and TRBJ2-1, with 12 bases aligning to TRBD1. The V and J ends lost 3 bases and 4 bases, in that order; junction bases with no gene match: 2. This CDR3 is 15 amino acids long. The germline V gene encodes CDR1 SGHKS and CDR2 YYEKEE (reference sequence).

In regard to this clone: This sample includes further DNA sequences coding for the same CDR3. Written as DNA, the CDR3 is TGTGCCAGCAGCTTAGCCGCTAGCGGGAGTGGTGAGCAGTTCTTC. It yields the protein CASSLAASGSGEQFF. The rearrangement links TRBV11-3 to TRBJ2-1; 10 bases line up with TRBD2. V trimming: 1 base; J trimming: 9 bases; junction bases outside the gene matches: 6. The V gene's germline CDR1 is SGHNT and CDR2 YENEEA. CDR3 length equals 15 residues. Complete variable domain (other parts from reference TRBV11-3 and TRBJ2-1): EAGVVQSPRYKIIEKKQPVAFWCNPISGHNTLYWYLQNLGQGPELLIRYENEEAVDDSQLPKDRFSAERLKGVDSTLKIQPAELGDSAVYLCASSLAASGSGEQFFGPGTRLTVL.

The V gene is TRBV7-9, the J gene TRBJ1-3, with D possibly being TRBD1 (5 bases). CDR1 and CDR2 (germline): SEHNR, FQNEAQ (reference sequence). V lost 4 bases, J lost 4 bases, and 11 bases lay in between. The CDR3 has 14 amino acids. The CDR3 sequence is CASSSNRGGNTIYF. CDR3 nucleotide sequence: TGTGCCAGCAGCTCTAACCGGGGGGGAAACACCATATATTTT.